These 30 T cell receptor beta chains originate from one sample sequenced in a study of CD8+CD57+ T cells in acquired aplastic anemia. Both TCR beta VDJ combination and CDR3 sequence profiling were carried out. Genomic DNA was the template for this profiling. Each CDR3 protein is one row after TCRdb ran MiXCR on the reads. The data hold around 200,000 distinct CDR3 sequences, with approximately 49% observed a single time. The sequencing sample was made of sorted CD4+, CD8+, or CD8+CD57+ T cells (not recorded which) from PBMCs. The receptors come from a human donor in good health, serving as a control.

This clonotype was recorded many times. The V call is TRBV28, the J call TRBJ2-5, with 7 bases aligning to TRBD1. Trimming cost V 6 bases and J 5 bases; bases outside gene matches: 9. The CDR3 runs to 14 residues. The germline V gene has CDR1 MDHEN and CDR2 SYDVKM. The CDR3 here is CASSRGQSAETQYF. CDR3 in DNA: TGTGCCAGCAGCCGGGGACAGTCTGCGGAGACCCAGTACTTC.

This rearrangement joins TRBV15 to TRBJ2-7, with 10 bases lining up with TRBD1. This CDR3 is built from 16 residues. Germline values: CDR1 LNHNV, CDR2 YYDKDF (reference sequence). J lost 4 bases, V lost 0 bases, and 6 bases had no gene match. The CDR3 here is CATSRDGSGQGYEQYF. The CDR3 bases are TGTGCCACCAGCAGAGATGGCTCGGGACAGGGGTACGAGCAGTACTTC.

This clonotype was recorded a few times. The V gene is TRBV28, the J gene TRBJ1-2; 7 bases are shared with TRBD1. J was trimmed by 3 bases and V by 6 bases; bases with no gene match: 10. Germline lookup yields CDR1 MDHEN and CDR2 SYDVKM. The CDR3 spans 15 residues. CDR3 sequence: CASSRIDREDYGYTF. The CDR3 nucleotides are TGTGCCAGCAGCCGAATCGACAGGGAGGACTATGGCTACACCTTC.

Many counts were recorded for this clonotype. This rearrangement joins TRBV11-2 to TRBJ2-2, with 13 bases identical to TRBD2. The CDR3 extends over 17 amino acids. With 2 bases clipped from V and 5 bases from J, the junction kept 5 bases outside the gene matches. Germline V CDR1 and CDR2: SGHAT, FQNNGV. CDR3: CASSLRLAGGGTGELFF. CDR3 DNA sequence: TGTGCCAGCAGCTTACGACTAGCGGGGGGAGGTACCGGGGAGCTGTTTTTT.

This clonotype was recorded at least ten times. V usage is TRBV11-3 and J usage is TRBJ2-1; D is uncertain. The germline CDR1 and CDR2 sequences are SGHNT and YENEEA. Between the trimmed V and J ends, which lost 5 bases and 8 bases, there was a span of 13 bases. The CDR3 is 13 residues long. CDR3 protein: CASSQTRLDEQFF. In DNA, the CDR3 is TGTGCCAGCAGCCAGACCAGGTTGGATGAGCAGTTCTTC.

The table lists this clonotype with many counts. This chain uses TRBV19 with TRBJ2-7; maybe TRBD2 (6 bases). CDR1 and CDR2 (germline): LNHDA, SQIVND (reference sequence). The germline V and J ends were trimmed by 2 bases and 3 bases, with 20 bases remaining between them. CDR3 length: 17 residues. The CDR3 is CASSIRAGGLAHYEQYF. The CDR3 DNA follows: TGTGCCAGTAGTATAAGGGCCGGGGGTTTGGCCCACTACGAGCAGTACTTC.

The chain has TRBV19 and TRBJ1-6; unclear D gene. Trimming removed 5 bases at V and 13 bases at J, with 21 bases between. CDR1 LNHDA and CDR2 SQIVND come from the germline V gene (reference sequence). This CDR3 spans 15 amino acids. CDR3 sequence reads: CASSPRQASNQPLHF. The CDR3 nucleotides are TGTGCCAGTAGTCCAAGACAAGCCAGCAATCAGCCCCTCCACTTT.

For the CDR3, the DNA is TGTGCCAGTACCGGCGGGGCTTACACCGGGGATGAGCAGTTCTTC. It yields the protein CASTGGAYTGDEQFF. V usage is TRBV5-8 and J usage is TRBJ2-1; tentative D call: TRBD2 (6 bases). CDR3 size: 15 residues. Trimming removed 8 bases at V and 8 bases at J, with 23 bases between. CDR1 and CDR2 from the germline V gene are SGHTS and YDEGEE.

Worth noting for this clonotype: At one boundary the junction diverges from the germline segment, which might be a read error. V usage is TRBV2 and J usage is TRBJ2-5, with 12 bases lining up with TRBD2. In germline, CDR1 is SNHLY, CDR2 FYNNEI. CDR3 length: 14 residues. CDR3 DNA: TGTGCCAGCAGGACTAGCGGGAGTTTTGAGACCCAGCACTTC. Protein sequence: CASRTSGSFETQHF.

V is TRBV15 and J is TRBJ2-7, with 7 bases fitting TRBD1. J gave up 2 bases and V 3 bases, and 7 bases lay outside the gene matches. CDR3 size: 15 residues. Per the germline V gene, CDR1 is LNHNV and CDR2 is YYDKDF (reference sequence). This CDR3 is CATSSFQGETYEQYF. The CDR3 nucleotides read TGTGCCACCAGCAGCTTCCAGGGGGAGACCTACGAGCAGTACTTC.

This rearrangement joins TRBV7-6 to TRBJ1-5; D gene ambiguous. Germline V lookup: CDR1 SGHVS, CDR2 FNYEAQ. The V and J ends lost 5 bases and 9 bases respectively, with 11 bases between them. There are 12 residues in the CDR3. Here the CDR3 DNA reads TGTGCCAGCAGCAACATTAGCGGGCCCCAGCATTTT. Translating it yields CASSNISGPQHF. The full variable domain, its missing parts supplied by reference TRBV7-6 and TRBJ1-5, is GAGVSQSPRYKVTKRGQDVALRCDPISGHVSLYWYRQALGQGPEFLTYFNYEAQQDKSGLPNDRFSAERPEGSISTLTIQRTEQRDSAMYRCASSNISGPQHFGDGTRLSIL.

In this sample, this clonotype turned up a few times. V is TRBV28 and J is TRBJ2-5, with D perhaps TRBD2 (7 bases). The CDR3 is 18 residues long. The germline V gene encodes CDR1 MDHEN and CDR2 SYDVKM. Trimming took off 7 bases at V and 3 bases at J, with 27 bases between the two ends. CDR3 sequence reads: CASTHQPRGDKKKETQYF. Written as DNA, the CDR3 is TGTGCCAGCACCCACCAACCTCGGGGGGACAAGAAAAAAGAGACCCAGTACTTC.

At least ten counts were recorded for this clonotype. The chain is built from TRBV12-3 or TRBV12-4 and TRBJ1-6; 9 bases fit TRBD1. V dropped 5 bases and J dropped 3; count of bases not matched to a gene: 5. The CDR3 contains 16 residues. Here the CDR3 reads CASSQQGALYNSPLHF. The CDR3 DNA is TGTGCCAGCAGTCAACAGGGGGCTCTCTATAATTCACCCCTCCACTTT.

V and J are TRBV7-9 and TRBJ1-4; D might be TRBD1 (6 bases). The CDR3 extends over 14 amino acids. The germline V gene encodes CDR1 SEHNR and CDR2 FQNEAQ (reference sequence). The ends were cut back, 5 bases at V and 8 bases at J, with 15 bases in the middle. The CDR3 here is CASSLETGREKLFF. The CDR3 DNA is TGTGCCAGCAGCCTCGAAACAGGGAGGGAAAAACTGTTTTTT.

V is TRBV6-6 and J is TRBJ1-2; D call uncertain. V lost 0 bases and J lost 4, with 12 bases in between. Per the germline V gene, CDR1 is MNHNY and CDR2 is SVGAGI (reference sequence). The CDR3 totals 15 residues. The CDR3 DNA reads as TGTGCCAGCAGTTACTCGTTCCCCAGCTCCTATGGCTACACCTTC. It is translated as CASSYSFPSSYGYTF.

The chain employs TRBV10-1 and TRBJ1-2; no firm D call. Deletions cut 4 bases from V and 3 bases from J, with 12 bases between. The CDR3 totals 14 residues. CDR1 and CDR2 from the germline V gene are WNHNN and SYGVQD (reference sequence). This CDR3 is CASSGRGSDYGYTF. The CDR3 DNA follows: TGCGCCAGCAGTGGGCGGGGTAGCGACTATGGCTACACCTTC.

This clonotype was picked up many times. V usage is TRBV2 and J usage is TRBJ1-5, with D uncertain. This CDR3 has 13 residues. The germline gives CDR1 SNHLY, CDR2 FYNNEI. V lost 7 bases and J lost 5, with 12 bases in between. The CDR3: CASTPNRDQPQHF. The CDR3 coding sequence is TGTGCCAGCACTCCGAACCGGGATCAGCCCCAGCATTTT.

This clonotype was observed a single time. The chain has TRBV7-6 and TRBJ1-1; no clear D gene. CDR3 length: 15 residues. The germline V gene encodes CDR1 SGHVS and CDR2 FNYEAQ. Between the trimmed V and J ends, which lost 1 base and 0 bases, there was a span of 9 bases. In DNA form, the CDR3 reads TGTGCCAGCAGCTTAGTTTCGGGCATGAACACTGAAGCTTTCTTT. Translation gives CASSLVSGMNTEAFF.

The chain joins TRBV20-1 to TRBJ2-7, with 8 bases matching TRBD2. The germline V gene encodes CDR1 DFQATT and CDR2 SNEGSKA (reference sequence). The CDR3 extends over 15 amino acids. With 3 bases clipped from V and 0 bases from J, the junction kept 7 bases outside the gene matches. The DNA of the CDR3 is TGCAGTGCTAGTTATACTAGCGGAAGCTCCTACGAGCAGTACTTC. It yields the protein CSASYTSGSSYEQYF.

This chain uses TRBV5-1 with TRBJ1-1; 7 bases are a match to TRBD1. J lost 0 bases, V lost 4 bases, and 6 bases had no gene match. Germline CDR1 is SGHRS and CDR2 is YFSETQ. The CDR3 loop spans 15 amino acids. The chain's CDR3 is CASSQGDRMNTEAFF. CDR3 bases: TGCGCCAGCAGCCAGGGGGACAGAATGAACACTGAAGCTTTCTTT.

CDR3 in amino acids: CASSPRRQGSNQPQHF. The CDR3 DNA follows: TGTGCCAGCAGCCCCCGGCGACAGGGGAGCAATCAGCCCCAGCATTTT. V usage is TRBV5-6 and J usage is TRBJ1-5; 8 bases match TRBD1. The germline CDR1 and CDR2 sequences are SGHDT and YYEEEE. V lost 4 bases, J lost 1 base, and 7 bases stayed unmatched. CDR3 length: 16 residues.

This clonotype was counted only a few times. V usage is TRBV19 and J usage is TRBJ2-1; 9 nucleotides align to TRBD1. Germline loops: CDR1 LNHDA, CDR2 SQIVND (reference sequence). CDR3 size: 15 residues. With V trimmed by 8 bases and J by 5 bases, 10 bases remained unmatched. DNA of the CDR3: TGTGCCAGTTCAACACAGGGGGCGGATCACAATGAGCAGTTCTTC. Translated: CASSTQGADHNEQFF.

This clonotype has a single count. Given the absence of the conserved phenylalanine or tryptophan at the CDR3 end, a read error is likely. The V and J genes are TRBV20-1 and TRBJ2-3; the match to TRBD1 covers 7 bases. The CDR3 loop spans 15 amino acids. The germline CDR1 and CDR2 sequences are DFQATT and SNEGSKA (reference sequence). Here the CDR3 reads CSALTGILSTGTQYS. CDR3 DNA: TGCAGTGCCCTGACAGGGATTCTTAGCACAGGTACGCAGTATTCT.

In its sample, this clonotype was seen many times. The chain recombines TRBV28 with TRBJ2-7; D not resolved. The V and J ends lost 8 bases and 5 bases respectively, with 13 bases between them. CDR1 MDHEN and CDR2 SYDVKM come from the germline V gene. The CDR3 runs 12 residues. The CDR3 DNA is TGTGCCAGCGCTTCCGGTGTGGACGAGCAGTACTTC. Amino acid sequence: CASASGVDEQYF.

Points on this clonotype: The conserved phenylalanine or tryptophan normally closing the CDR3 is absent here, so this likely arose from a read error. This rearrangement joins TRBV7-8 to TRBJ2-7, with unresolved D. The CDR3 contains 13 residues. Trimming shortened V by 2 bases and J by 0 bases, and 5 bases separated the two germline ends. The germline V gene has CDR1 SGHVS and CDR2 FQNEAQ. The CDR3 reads CASSLYASYEQYL. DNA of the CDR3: TGTGCCAGCAGCTTATACGCCTCCTACGAGCAGTACCTC.

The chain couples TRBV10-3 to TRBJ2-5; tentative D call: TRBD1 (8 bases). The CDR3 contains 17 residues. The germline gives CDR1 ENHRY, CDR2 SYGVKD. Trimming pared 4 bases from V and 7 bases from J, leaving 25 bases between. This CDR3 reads CAISGGGTGGQGGTQYF. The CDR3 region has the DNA TGTGCCATCAGTGGGGGGGGGACAGGCGGCCAGGGAGGGACCCAGTACTTC.

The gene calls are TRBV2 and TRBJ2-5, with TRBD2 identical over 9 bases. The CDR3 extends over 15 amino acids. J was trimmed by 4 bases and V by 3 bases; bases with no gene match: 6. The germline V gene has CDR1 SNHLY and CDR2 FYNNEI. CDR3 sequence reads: CASSDGGGGGETQYF. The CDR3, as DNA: TGTGCCAGCAGTGACGGTGGCGGGGGGGGAGAGACCCAGTACTTC. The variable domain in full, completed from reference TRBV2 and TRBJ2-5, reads EPEVTQTPSHQVTQMGQEVILRCVPISNHLYFYWYRQILGQKVEFLVSFYNNEISEKSEIFDDQFSVERPDGSNFTLKIRSTKLEDSAMYFCASSDGGGGGETQYFGPGTRLLVL.

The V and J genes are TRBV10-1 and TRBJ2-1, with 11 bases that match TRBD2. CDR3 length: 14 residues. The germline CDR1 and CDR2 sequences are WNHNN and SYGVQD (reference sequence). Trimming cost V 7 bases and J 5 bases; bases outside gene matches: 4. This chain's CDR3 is CASNLAGGDNEQFF. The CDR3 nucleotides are TGCGCCAGCAATTTAGCGGGGGGGGACAATGAGCAGTTCTTC.

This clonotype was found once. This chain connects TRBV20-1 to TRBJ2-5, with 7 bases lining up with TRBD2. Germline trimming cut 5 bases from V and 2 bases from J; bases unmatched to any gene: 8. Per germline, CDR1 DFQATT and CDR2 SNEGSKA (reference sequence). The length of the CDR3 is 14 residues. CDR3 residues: CSAYERGLQETQYF. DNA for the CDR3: TGCAGTGCTTATGAACGGGGACTACAAGAGACCCAGTACTTC.

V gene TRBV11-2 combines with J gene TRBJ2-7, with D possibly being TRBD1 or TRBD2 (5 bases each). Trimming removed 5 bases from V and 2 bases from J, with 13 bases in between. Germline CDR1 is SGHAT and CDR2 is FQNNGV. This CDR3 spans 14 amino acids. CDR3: CASSKIRGPYEQYF. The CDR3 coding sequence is TGTGCCAGCAGCAAGATCCGGGGACCCTACGAGCAGTACTTC.